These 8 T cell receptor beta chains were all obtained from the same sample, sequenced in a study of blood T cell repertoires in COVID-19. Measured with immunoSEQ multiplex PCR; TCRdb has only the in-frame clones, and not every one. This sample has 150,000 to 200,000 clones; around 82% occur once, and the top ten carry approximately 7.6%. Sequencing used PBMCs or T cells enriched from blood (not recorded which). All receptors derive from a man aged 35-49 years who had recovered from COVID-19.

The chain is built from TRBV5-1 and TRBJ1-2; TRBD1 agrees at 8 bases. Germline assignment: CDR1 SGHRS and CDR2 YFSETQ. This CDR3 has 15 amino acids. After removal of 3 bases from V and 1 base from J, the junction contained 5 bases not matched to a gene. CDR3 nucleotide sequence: TGCGCCAGCAGCTCATCGACAGGGGATAACTATGGCTACACCTTC. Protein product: CASSSSTGDNYGYTF.

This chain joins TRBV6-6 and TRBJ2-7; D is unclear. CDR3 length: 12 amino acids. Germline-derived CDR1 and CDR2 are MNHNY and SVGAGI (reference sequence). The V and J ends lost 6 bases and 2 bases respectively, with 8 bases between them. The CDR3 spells CASSPHAYEQYF. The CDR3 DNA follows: TGTGCCAGCAGCCCCCATGCCTACGAGCAGTACTTC.

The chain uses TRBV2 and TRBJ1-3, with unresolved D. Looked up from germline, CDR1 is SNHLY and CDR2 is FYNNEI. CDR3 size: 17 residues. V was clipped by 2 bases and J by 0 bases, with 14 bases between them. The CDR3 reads CASSEPSTRNSGNTIYF. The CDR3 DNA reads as TGTGCCAGCAGTGAACCTTCAACTAGGAACTCTGGAAACACCATATATTTT.

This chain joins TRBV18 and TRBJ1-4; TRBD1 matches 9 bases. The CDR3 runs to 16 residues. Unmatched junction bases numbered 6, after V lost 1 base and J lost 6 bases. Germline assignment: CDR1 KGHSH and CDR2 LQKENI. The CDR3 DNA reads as TGTGCCAGCTCACCACGTCCGGGACAGGGAGATGAAAAACTGTTTTTT. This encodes CASSPRPGQGDEKLFF. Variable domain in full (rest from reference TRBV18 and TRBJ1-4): NAGVMQNPRHLVRRRGQEARLRCSPMKGHSHVYWYRQLPEEGLKFMVYLQKENIIDESGMPKERFSAEFPKEGPSILRIQQVVRGDSAAYFCASSPRPGQGDEKLFFGSGTQLSVL.

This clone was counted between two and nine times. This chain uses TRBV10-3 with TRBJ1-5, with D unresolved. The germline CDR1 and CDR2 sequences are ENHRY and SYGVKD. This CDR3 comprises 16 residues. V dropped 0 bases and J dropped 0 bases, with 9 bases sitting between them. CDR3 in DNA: TGTGCCATCAGTGAGTCTGCCGGTCATAGCAATCAGCCCCAGCATTTT. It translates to CAISESAGHSNQPQHF.

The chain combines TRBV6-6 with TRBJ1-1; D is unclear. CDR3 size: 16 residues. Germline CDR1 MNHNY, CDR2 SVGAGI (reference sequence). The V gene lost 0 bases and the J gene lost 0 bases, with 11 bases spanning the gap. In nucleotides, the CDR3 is TGTGCCAGCAGTTACTCGACGGCGGGGTTGAACACTGAAGCTTTCTTT. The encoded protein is CASSYSTAGLNTEAFF.

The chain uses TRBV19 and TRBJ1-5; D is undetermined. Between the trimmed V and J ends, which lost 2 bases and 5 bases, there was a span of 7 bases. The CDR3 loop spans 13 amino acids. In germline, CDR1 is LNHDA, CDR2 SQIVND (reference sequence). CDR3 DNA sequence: TGTGCCAGTAGTATATCGGTCTATCAGCCCCAGCATTTT. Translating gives CASSISVYQPQHF.

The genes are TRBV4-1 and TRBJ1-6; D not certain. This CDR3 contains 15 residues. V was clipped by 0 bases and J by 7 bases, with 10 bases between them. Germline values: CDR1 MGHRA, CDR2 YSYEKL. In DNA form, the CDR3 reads TGCGCCAGCAGCCAAGAATTCCGGCGGAATTCACCCCTCCACTTT. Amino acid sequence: CASSQEFRRNSPLHF.